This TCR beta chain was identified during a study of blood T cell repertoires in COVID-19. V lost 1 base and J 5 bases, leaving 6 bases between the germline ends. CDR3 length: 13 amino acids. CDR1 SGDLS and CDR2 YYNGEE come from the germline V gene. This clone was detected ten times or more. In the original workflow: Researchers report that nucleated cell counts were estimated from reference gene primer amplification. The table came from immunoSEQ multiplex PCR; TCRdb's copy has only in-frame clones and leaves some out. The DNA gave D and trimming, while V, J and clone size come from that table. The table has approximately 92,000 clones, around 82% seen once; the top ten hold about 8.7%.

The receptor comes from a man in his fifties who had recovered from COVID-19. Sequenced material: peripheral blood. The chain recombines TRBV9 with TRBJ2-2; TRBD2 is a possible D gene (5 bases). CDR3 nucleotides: TGTGCCAGCAGCGTACAGCGGACCGGGGAGCTGTTTTTT. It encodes CASSVQRTGELFF. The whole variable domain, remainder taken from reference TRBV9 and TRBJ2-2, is DSGVTQTPKHLITATGQRVTLRCSPRSGDLSVYWYQQSLDQGLQFLIQYYNGEERAKGNILERFSAQQFPDLHSELNLSSLELGDSALYFCASSVQRTGELFFGEGSRLTVL.